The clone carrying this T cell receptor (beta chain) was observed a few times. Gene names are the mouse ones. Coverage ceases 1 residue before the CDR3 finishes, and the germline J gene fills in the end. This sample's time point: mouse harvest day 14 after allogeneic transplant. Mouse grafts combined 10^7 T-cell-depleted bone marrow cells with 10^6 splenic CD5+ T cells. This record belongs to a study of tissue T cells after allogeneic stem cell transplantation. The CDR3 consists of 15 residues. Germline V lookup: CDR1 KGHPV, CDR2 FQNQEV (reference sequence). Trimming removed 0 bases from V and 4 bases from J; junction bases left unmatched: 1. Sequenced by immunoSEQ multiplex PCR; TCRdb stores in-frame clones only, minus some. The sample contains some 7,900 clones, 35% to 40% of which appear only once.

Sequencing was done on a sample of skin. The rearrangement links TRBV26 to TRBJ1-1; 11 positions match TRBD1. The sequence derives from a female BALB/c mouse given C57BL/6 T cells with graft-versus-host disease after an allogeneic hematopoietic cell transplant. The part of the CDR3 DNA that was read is TGTGCCAGCAGTCTGTCCGGGACAGGGGGCACAGAAGTCTTC. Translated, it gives CASSLSGTGGTEVF. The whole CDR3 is CASSLSGTGGTEVFF.